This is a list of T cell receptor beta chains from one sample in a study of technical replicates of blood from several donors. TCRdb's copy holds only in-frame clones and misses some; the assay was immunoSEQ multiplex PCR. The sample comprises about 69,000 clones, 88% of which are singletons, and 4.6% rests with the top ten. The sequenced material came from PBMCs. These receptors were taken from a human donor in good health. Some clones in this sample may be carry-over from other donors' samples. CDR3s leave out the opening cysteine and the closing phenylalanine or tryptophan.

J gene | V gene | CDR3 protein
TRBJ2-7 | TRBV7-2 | ASSSGQLTFYEQY
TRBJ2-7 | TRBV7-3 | ASRRTSDSYEQY
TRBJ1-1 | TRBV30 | AWSWGGTEAF
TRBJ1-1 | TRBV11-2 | ASRQTGENTEAF
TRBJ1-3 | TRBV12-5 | ASGVNLNTIY
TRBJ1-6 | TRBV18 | ASSPGQGRHSPLH
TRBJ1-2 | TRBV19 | ASSIPGVGGYT
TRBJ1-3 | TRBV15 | ATSREQGAQRNTIY
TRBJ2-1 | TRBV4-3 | ASSQETSGVHSEQF
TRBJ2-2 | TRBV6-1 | ASSENSSGELF
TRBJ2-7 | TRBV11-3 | ASSFGRTYEQY
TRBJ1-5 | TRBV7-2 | ASSRNRGLVPQH
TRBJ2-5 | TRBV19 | ASSPFGQGAASDQETQY
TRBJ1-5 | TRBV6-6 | ASSLSPNQPQH
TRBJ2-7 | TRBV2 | ASSSSGYEQY
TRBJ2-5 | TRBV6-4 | ASSDSAGRGGETQY
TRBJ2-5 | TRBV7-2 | ASRGTSMETQY
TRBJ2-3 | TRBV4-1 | ASSQGTSGSTDTQY
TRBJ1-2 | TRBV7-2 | ASRLLGQIYGYT
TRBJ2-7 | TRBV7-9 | ASSAGQGHGDEQY
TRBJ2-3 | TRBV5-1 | ASSLGDRGRGTDTQY
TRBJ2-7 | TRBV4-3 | ASSQDAGAPYLYEQY
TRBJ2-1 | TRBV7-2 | ASSLPGYAYNEQF
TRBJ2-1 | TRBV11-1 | ASSLTSGTYNEQF
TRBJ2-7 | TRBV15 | ATSREAGRKSYEQY
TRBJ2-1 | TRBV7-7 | ASSPSGAGDYNEQF